This T cell receptor delta chain derives from a study of gamma-delta chains in newborns, infants, children. A few counts support this clone. TCRdb re-called the reads through CATT. The sample has around 4,800 delta-chain clones; roughly 40% are singletons. What was sequenced was blood. This clonotype originated in a child who received the measles vaccine.

CDR3 in amino acids: CALGERGFLPPIYWGSPREELIF. The DNA of the CDR3 is TGTGCTCTTGGAGAGCGAGGCTTCCTCCCTCCTATTTACTGGGGGTCCCCTAGAGAAGAACTCATCTTT. This chain uses TRDV1 with TRDJ1; the match to TRDD3 covers 8 bases. CDR1 and CDR2 from the germline V gene are TSWWSYY and QGS. V shed 6 bases, J shed 9 bases, and the junction held 39 bases outside the gene matches. CDR3 length: 23 amino acids.